These 16 T cell receptor beta chains were sequenced from one sample in a study of immune evolution from preneoplasia to lung adenocarcinoma (dated by TCRdb to about 2021). The library was obtained by the immunoSEQ multiplex PCR assay. In TCRdb, the immuneACCESS table is reduced to in-frame sequences with V and J assigned. These tables do not hold every clone; where another copy was compared, an unresolved V gene accounts for under half, and the others remain unexplained. The sample has 9,500 to 11,000 clones on record, approximately 80% of them singletons. Of the sample, around 5% is held by the ten largest clones. Material for sequencing was FFPE minimally invasive lung adenocarcinoma tissue. What the cell subset or site label conveys for this sample: micro-invasive lung adenocarcinoma (MIA). Receptor source: a person between 65 and 79 years old with lung adenocarcinoma.

The V and J genes are TRBV4-1 and TRBJ2-2; D is unclear. The V gene lost 2 bases and the J gene lost 3 bases, with 4 bases spanning the gap. The CDR3 extends over 13 amino acids. Per germline, CDR1 MGHRA and CDR2 YSYEKL. CDR3 in DNA: TGCGCCAGCAGCCAACCTTACACCGGGGAGCTGTTTTTT. Encoded protein: CASSQPYTGELFF.

V is TRBV5-8 and J is TRBJ1-2; TRBD1 matches at 9 bases. The V gene's germline CDR1 is SGHTS and CDR2 YDEGEE. V lost 2 bases, J lost 4 bases, and 6 bases stayed unmatched. This CDR3 region has 15 residues. This CDR3 is CASSFRTGAIYGYTF. CDR3 sequence (DNA): TGTGCCAGCAGCTTCCGGACAGGGGCAATCTATGGCTACACCTTC.

DNA of the CDR3: TGTGCCAGCAGCTTAGTAGGGGACCCAACCTACAATGAGCAGTTCTTC. This gives the protein CASSLVGDPTYNEQFF. This chain joins TRBV7-2 and TRBJ2-1, with D tentatively TRBD1 or TRBD2 (5 bases each). The CDR3 totals 16 residues. Germline lookup yields CDR1 SGHTA and CDR2 FQGNSA. The germline V and J ends were trimmed by 1 base and 2 bases, with 12 bases remaining between them.

This chain connects TRBV11-2 to TRBJ2-5; a possible D gene is TRBD1 (6 bases). The CDR3 totals 16 residues. V was clipped by 4 bases and J by 10 bases, with 25 bases between them. The V gene's germline CDR1 is SGHAT and CDR2 FQNNGV. CDR3: CASSSSMWKQGGGQYF. The CDR3, as DNA: TGTGCCAGCAGCTCTTCTATGTGGAAACAGGGTGGGGGCCAGTACTTC.

The chain combines TRBV14 with TRBJ1-1; 8 bases map to TRBD1. V gave up 4 bases and J gave up 0 bases; unmatched junction bases: 7. CDR3 length equals 16 residues. Germline assignment: CDR1 SGHDN and CDR2 FVKESK. The CDR3: CASSRSTGAMNTEAFF. The CDR3 nucleotides read TGTGCCAGCAGCCGGTCGACAGGGGCGATGAACACTGAAGCTTTCTTT. The entire variable domain, with the rest obtained from reference TRBV14 and TRBJ1-1, is as follows: EAGVTQFPSHSVIEKGQTVTLRCDPISGHDNLYWYRRVMGKEIKFLLHFVKESKQDESGMPNNRFLAERTGGTYSTLKVQPAELEDSGVYFCASSRSTGAMNTEAFFGQGTRLTVV.

V gene TRBV6-4 combines with J gene TRBJ1-2, with 8 bases that match TRBD1. Germline CDR1 and CDR2: MRHNA and SNTAGT. The V segment lost 5 bases and the J segment 8 bases; nucleotides outside the gene matches: 7. The CDR3 extends over 13 amino acids. The CDR3 DNA follows: TGTGCCAGCAGTATCACAGGGGGTCGGGGCTACACCTTC. Its translation is CASSITGGRGYTF.

The J gene is TRBJ2-4, the V gene TRBV19; no clear D. The V gene lost 4 bases and the J gene lost 2 bases, with 18 bases spanning the gap. Germline V gene sequence: CDR1 LNHDA, CDR2 SQIVND (reference sequence). This CDR3 is built from 17 residues. CDR3 sequence reads: CASSTQPSSGPKNIQYF. In nucleotides, the CDR3 is TGTGCCAGTAGTACACAACCTTCGTCGGGTCCCAAAAACATTCAGTACTTC. The entire variable domain, with the rest obtained from reference TRBV19 and TRBJ2-4, is as follows: DGGITQSPKYLFRKEGQNVTLSCEQNLNHDAMYWYRQDPGQGLRLIYYSQIVNDFQKGDIAEGYSVSREKKESFPLTVTSAQKNPTAFYLCASSTQPSSGPKNIQYFGAGTRLSVL.

V usage is TRBV6-5 and J usage is TRBJ2-7, with D unclear. Germline-derived CDR1 and CDR2 are MNHEY and SVGAGI. V was pared by 8 bases and J by 1 base, with 12 bases between. This CDR3 comprises 13 residues. CDR3 DNA sequence: TGTGCCAGCTCCCTACAGAGATCCTACGAGCAGTACTTC. The encoded protein is CASSLQRSYEQYF.

The CDR3 sequence: CASSQGDTQYF. Here the CDR3 DNA reads TGTGCCAGCAGCCAAGGAGATACGCAGTATTTT. The chain uses TRBV7-2 and TRBJ2-3; D call uncertain. Germline V gene lookup returns CDR1 SGHTA and CDR2 FQGNSA. This CDR3 region has 11 residues. V lost 5 bases and J lost 5, with 5 bases in between.

Only a few counts were recorded for this clone. The V gene is TRBV28, the J gene TRBJ1-5; D is unclear. The CDR3 consists of 14 residues. Trimming stripped 8 bases from V and 7 bases from J, with 18 bases between. Germline CDR1 and CDR2: MDHEN and SYDVKM. The CDR3 DNA sequence: TGTGCCAGCGGGCCTCGCGCACTCTACCAGCCCCAGCATTTT. Translating it yields CASGPRALYQPQHF.

This clone is labeled large. The V call is TRBV6-4, the J call TRBJ2-3; D assignment may be TRBD1 or TRBD2 (6 bases each). The germline V gene encodes CDR1 MRHNA and CDR2 SNTAGT. The CDR3 is made up of 15 amino acids. V lost 6 bases, J lost 4 bases, and 17 bases lay in between. CDR3 in amino acids: CASSPSEGEADTQYF. The CDR3 nucleotides read TGTGCCAGCAGCCCTAGCGAGGGGGAGGCAGATACGCAGTATTTT.

This clone was detected only a few times. The V and J genes are TRBV19 and TRBJ1-2; 7 bases map to TRBD1. The CDR3 consists of 17 residues. CDR1 LNHDA and CDR2 SQIVND come from the germline V gene (reference sequence). V was clipped by 4 bases and J by 5 bases; unmatched bases: 16. The CDR3 DNA sequence: TGTGCCAGTAGTACCCCCCGACAGGGCCATATTTATTATGGCTACACCTTC. Encoded protein: CASSTPRQGHIYYGYTF.

This clone was seen only a few times. V usage is TRBV28 and J usage is TRBJ1-5; unclear D gene. The CDR3 loop spans 13 amino acids. V shed 11 bases and J shed 7 bases, with 18 bases lying between them. CDR1 and CDR2 (germline): MDHEN, SYDVKM. CDR3 region: CASGRAVSQPQHF. The CDR3 DNA reads TGTGCCTCCGGGAGGGCAGTGAGCCAGCCCCAGCATTTT.

The chain links TRBV6-6 to TRBJ2-3, with TRBD1 identical over 7 bases. Per germline, CDR1 MNHNY and CDR2 SVGAGI (reference sequence). V dropped 11 bases and J dropped 8; count of bases not matched to a gene: 7. The CDR3 is 11 residues long. In DNA form, the CDR3 reads TGTGCCCTCGGTGCAGGGGGTACGCAGTATTTT. Translating gives CALGAGGTQYF.

The V and J genes are TRBV6-1 and TRBJ1-1; D not certain. Per germline, CDR1 MNHNS and CDR2 SASEGT. The CDR3 is made up of 12 amino acids. V lost 6 bases to trimming and J lost 6 bases, with 11 bases between them. The CDR3 sequence: CASRTYTAEAFF. The CDR3 DNA follows: TGTGCCAGCAGAACATATACAGCTGAAGCTTTCTTT.

The rearrangement links TRBV29-1 to TRBJ1-5; D is unclear. V lost 6 bases and J lost 3, with 9 bases in between. The CDR3 extends over 12 amino acids. Germline V lookup: CDR1 SQVTM, CDR2 ANQGSEA. The CDR3 sequence is CSVAADNQPQHF. CDR3 nucleotide sequence: TGCAGCGTCGCCGCAGACAATCAGCCCCAGCATTTT.